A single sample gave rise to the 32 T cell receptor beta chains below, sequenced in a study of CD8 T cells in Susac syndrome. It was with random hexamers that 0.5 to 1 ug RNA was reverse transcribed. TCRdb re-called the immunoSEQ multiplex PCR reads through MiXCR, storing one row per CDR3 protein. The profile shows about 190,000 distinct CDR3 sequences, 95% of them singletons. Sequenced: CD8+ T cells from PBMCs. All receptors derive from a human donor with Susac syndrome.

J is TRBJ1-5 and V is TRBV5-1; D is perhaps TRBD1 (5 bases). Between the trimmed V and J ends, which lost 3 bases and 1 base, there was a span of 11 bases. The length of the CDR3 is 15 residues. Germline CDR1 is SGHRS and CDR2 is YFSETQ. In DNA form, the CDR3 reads TGCGCCAGCAGCTCCGGGGACGGGAGCAATCAGCCCCAGCATTTT. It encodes CASSSGDGSNQPQHF. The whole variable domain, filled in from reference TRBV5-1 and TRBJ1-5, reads KAGVTQTPRYLIKTRGQQVTLSCSPISGHRSVSWYQQTPGQGLQFLFEYFSETQRNKGNFPGRFSGRQFSNSRSEMNVSTLELGDSALYLCASSSGDGSNQPQHFGDGTRLSIL.

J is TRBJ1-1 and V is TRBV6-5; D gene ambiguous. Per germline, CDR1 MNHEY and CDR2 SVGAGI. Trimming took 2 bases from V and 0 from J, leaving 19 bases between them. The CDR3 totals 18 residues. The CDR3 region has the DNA TGTGCCAGCAGTTACGTTCCTTTGACGGCAGTAATGAACACTGAAGCTTTCTTT. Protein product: CASSYVPLTAVMNTEAFF.

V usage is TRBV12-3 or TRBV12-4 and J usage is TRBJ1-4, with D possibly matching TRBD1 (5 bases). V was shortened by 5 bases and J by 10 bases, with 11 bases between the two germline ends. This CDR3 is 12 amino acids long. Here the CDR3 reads CASSRDGLKLFF. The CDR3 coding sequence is TGTGCCAGCAGTCGGGACGGCTTAAAACTGTTTTTT.

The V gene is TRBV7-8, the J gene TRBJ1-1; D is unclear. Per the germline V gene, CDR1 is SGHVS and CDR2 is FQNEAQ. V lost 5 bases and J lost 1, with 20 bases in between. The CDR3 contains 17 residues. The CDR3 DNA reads TGTGCCAGCAGCCTAAGGTTCCAGGCCCTCGGGAACACTGAAGCTTTCTTT. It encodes CASSLRFQALGNTEAFF. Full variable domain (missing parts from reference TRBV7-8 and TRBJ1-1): GAGVSQSPRYKVAKRGQDVALRCDPISGHVSLFWYQQALGQGPEFLTYFQNEAQLDKSGLPSDRFFAERPEGSVSTLKIQRTQQEDSAVYLCASSLRFQALGNTEAFFGQGTRLTVV.

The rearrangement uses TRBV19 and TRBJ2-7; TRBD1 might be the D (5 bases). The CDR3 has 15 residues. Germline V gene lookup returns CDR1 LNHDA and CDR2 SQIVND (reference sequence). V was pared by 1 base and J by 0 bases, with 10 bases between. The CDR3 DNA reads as TGTGCCAGTAGTATAGCAGGGCTGAACTCCTACGAGCAGTACTTC. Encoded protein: CASSIAGLNSYEQYF.

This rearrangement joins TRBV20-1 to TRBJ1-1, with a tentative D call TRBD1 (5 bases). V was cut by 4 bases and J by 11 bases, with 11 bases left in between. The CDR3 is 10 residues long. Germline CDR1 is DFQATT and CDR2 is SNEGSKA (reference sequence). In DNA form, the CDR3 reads TGCAGTGCTACCAGGGTTGAGGCTTTCTTT. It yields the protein CSATRVEAFF.

CDR3 protein: CASSFRRGANQPQHF. CDR3 DNA sequence: TGTGCCAGCAGCTTTCGGAGGGGGGCGAATCAGCCCCAGCATTTT. The chain combines TRBV5-6 with TRBJ1-5, with D tentatively TRBD1 (6 bases). V dropped 2 bases and J dropped 4 bases, with 13 bases sitting between them. This CDR3 has 15 residues. CDR1 is SGHDT, CDR2 YYEEEE, per germline.

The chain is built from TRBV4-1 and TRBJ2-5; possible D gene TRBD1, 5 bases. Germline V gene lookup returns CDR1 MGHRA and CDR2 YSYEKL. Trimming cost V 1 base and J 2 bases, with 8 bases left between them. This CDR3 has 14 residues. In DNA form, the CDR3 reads TGCGCCAGCAGCCAAGTTTCAGGGCAAGAGACCCAGTACTTC. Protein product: CASSQVSGQETQYF.

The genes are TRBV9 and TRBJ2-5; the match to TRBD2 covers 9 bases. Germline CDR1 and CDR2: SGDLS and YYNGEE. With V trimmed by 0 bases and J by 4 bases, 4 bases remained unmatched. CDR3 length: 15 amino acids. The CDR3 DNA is TGTGCCAGCAGCGTAGACGCGGGAGGGGGAGAGACCCAGTACTTC. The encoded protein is CASSVDAGGGETQYF.

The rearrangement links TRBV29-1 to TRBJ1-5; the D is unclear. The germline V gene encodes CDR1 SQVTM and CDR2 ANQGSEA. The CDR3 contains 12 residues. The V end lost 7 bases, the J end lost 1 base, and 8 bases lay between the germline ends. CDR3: CSAADSNQPQHF. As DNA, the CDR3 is TGCAGCGCTGCGGACAGCAATCAGCCCCAGCATTTT.

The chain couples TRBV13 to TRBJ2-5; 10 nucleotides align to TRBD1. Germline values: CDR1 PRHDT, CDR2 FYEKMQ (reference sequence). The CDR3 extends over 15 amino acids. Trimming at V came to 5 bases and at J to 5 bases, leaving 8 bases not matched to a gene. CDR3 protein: CASSQGQGRSETQYF. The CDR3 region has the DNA TGTGCCAGCAGCCAGGGACAGGGGAGGAGTGAGACCCAGTACTTC.

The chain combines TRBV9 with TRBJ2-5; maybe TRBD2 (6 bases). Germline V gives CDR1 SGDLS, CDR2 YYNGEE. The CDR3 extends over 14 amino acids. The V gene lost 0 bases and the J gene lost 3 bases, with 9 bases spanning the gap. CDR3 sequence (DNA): TGTGCCAGCAGCGTAGCTACGGGGGAAGAGACCCAGTACTTC. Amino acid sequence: CASSVATGEETQYF.

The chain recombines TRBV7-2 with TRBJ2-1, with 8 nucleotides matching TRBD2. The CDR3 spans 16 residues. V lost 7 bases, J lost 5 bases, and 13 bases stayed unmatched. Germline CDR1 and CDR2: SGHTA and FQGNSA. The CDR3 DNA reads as TGTGCCAGCAACCCTTGGGTGCGGGAGGAGAACAATGAGCAGTTCTTC. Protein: CASNPWVREENNEQFF.

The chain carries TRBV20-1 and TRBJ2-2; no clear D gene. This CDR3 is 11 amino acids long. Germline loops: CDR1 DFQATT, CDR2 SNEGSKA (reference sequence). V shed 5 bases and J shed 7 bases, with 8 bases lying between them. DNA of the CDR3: TGCAGTGCTGCCCCTTTCGGGGAGCTGTTTTTT. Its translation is CSAAPFGELFF.

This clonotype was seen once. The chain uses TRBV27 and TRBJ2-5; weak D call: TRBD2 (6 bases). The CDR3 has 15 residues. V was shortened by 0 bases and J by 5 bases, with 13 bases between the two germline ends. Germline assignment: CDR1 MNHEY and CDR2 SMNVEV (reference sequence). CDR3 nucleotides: TGTGCCAGCAGTTTATCCGCGGGGCCGGGGGAGACCCAGTACTTC. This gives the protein CASSLSAGPGETQYF.

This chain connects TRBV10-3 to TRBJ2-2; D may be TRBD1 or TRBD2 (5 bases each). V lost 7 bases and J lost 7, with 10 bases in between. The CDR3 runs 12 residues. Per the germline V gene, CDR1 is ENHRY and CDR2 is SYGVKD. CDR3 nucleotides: TGTGCCATCATGGGACCAGGCGGGGAGCTGTTTTTT. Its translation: CAIMGPGGELFF.

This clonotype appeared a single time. The chain's CDR3 is CASSEGLAGVFEQYF. DNA for the CDR3: TGTGCCAGCAGCGAGGGACTAGCGGGAGTATTCGAGCAGTACTTC. This chain connects TRBV5-6 to TRBJ2-7; 14 bases align to TRBD2. Germline values: CDR1 SGHDT, CDR2 YYEEEE. V shed 4 bases, J shed 6 bases, and the junction held 6 bases outside the gene matches. The CDR3 is 15 residues long.

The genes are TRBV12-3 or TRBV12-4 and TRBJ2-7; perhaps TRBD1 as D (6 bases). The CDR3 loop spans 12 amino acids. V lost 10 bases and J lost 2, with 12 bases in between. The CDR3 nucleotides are TGTGCCACCGGGACATCTCCCTACGAGCAGTACTTC. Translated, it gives CATGTSPYEQYF.

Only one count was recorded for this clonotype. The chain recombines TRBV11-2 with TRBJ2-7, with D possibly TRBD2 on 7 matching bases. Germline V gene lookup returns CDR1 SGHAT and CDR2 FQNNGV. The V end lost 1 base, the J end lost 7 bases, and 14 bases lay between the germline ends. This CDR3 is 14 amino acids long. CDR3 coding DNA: TGTGCCAGCAGCTTAGTGGCGGGGGCTCGGGAGCAGTACTTC. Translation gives CASSLVAGAREQYF.

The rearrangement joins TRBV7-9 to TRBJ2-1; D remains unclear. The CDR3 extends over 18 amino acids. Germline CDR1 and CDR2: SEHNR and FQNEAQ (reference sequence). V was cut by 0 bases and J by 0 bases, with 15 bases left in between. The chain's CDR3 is CASSLAGRTLSSYNEQFF. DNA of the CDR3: TGTGCCAGCAGCTTAGCGGGTAGAACGCTGAGCTCCTACAATGAGCAGTTCTTC.

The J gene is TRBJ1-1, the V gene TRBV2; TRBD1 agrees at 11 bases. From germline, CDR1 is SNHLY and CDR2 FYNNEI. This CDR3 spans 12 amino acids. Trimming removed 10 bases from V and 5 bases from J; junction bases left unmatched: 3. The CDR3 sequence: CATGTGGTEAFF. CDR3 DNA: TGTGCCACCGGGACAGGGGGGACTGAAGCTTTCTTT. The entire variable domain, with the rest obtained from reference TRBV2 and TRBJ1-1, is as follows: EPEVTQTPSHQVTQMGQEVILRCVPISNHLYFYWYRQILGQKVEFLVSFYNNEISEKSEIFDDQFSVERPDGSNFTLKIRSTKLEDSAMYFCATGTGGTEAFFGQGTRLTVV.

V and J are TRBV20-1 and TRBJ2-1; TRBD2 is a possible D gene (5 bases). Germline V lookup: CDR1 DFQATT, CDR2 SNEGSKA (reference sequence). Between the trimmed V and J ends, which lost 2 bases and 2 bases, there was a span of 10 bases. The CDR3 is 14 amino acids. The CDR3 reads CSARRGGTYNEQFF. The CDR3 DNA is TGCAGTGCTAGACGGGGTGGGACCTACAATGAGCAGTTCTTC.

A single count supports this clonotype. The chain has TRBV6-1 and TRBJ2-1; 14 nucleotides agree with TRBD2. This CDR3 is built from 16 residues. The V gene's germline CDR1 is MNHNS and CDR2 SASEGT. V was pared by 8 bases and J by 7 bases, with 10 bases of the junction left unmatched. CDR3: CASATVRLAGGNEQFF. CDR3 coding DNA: TGTGCCAGCGCCACTGTGAGACTAGCGGGGGGGAATGAGCAGTTCTTC.

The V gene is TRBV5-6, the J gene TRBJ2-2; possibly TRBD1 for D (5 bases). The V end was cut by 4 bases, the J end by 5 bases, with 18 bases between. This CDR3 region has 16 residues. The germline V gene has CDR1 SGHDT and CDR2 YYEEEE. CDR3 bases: TGTGCCAGCAGCCGAACATCAGGGTTTGAGACCGGGGAGCTGTTTTTT. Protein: CASSRTSGFETGELFF.

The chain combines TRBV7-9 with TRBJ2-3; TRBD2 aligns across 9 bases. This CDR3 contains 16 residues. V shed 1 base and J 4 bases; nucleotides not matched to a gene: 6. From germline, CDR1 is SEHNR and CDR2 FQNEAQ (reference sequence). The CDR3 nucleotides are TGTGCCAGCAGCTTAGTCGTGGGACTAGCTTCAGATACGCAGTATTTT. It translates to CASSLVVGLASDTQYF.

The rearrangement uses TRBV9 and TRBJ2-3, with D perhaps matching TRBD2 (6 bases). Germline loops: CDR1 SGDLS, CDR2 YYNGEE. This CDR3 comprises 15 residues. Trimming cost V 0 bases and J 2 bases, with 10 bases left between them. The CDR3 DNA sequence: TGTGCCAGCAGCGTAGGTACTAGCTCCACAGATACGCAGTATTTT. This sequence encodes CASSVGTSSTDTQYF.

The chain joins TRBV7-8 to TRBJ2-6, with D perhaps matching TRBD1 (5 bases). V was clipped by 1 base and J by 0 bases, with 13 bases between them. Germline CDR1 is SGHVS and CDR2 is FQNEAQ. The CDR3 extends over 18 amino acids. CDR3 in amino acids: CASSLELRGSSGANVLTF. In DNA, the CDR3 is TGTGCCAGCAGCTTAGAGCTTAGGGGATCCTCTGGGGCCAACGTCCTGACTTTC.

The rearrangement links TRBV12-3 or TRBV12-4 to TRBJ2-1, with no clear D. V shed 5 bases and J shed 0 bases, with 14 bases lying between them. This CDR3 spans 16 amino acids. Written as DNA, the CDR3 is TGTGCCAGCAGTGGGTTGCAGGAACCCTCCTACAATGAGCAGTTCTTC. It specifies CASSGLQEPSYNEQFF.

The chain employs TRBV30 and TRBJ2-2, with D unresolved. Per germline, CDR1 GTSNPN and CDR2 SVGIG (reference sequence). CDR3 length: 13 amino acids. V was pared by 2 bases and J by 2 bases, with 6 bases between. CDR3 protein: CAWSKGNTGELFF. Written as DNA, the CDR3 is TGTGCCTGGAGTAAAGGAAACACCGGGGAGCTGTTTTTT.

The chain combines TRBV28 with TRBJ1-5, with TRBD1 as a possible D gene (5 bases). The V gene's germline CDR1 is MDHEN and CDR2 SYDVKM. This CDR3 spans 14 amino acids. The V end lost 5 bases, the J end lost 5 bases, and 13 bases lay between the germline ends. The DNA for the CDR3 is TGTGCCAGCAGTATCCGGACACCTTATCAGCCCCAGCATTTT. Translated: CASSIRTPYQPQHF.

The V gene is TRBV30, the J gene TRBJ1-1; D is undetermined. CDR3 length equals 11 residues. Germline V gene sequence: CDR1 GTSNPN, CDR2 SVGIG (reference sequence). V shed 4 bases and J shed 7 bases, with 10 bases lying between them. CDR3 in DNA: TGTGCCTGGATTCCCAGATTTGAAGCTTTCTTT. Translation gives CAWIPRFEAFF.

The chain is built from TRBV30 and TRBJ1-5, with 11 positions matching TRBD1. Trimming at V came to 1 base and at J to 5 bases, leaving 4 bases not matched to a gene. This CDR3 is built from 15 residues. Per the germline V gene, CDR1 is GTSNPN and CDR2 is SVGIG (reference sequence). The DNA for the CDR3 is TGTGCCTGGAGTGGGGACAGGGGGGAAGATCAGCCCCAGCATTTT. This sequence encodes CAWSGDRGEDQPQHF.